What follows are 27 T cell receptor beta chains derived from one specimen sequenced in a study of type 1 and type 2 diabetes patients. PCR was run on genomic DNA. Amplification of the beta chain CDR3 used 30 forward and 13 reverse multiplex primers. TCRdb called the multiplex PCR reads again in MiXCR, with one record for every CDR3 protein. The repertoire consists of approximately 260,000 distinct CDR3 sequences, with 47% occurring once and the leading ten covering roughly an eighth. Sequenced: peripheral blood mononuclear cells (PBMCs). These receptors came from a man aged 18-30 years with type 2 diabetes.

In this sample, this clonotype turned up a few times. The chain is built from TRBV4-1 and TRBJ2-1; D not resolved. Germline CDR1 and CDR2: MGHRA and YSYEKL. The CDR3 covers 12 residues. V lost 3 bases and J 7 bases, leaving 7 bases between the germline ends. CDR3 amino acids: CASSQPQNEQFF. The CDR3 DNA is TGCGCCAGCAGCCAGCCCCAGAATGAGCAGTTCTTC.

The chain uses TRBV6-6 and TRBJ1-1, with D possibly TRBD1 on 6 matching bases. The V end was cut by 9 bases, the J end by 4 bases, with 12 bases between. The CDR3 covers 12 residues. Germline CDR1 is MNHNY and CDR2 is SVGAGI (reference sequence). The CDR3 nucleotides are TGTGCCAGTAGGGGGGTAGTCACTGAAGCTTTCTTT. Protein: CASRGVVTEAFF.

A word on this clonotype: The junction and the germline gene differ at one end; a read error may be behind it. The rearrangement links TRBV20-1 to TRBJ1-2; D not resolved. Germline V gene sequence: CDR1 DFQATT, CDR2 SNEGSKA (reference sequence). CDR3 length: 14 residues. DNA of the CDR3: TGTAGTGCTAGAGATCGAAGGATCCCGGAAGGCTACACCTTC. Amino acid sequence: CSARDRRIPEGYTF.

This clonotype came up a few times. The V call is TRBV6-5, the J call TRBJ1-1; possibly TRBD1 for D (6 bases). Germline V CDR1 and CDR2: MNHEY, SVGAGI. The CDR3 runs 15 residues. Trimming shortened V by 2 bases and J by 0 bases, and 10 bases separated the two germline ends. The CDR3 sequence is CASSYSGGLNTEAFF. Written as DNA, the CDR3 is TGTGCCAGCAGTTACAGCGGGGGCCTGAACACTGAAGCTTTCTTT.

The V gene is TRBV7-9, the J gene TRBJ2-7, with 7 bases fitting TRBD1. Germline V lookup: CDR1 SEHNR, CDR2 FQNEAQ (reference sequence). CDR3 size: 13 residues. Trimming cost V 3 bases and J 8 bases; bases outside gene matches: 7. This chain's CDR3 is CASSFDRASKQYF. The CDR3 DNA reads TGTGCCAGCAGCTTCGACAGGGCGTCCAAGCAGTACTTC. Full variable domain (remainder filled in from reference TRBV7-9 and TRBJ2-7): DTGVSQNPRHKITKRGQNVTFRCDPISEHNRLYWYRQTLGQGPEFLTYFQNEAQLEKSRLLSDRFSAERPKGSFSTLEIQRTEQGDSAMYLCASSFDRASKQYFGPGTRLTVT.

This clonotype came up a few times. The V and J genes are TRBV29-1 and TRBJ1-5; D might be TRBD1 (5 bases). The CDR3 extends over 15 amino acids. Germline V gene data show CDR1 as SQVTM and CDR2 as ANQGSEA. With 6 bases removed from V and 0 bases from J, the gap between germline ends came to 15 bases. The CDR3 is CSVQKGRSSNQPQHF. The CDR3 nucleotides read TGCAGCGTACAGAAGGGGCGTAGTAGCAATCAGCCCCAGCATTTT. Supplemented by reference TRBV29-1 and TRBJ1-5, the full variable domain reads SAVISQKPSRDICQRGTSLTIQCQVDSQVTMMFWYRQQPGQSLTLIATANQGSEATYESGFVIDKFPISRPNLTFSTLTVSNMSPEDSSIYLCSVQKGRSSNQPQHFGDGTRLSIL.

This clonotype came up many times. This chain uses TRBV2 with TRBJ2-7; TRBD2 might be the D (6 bases). The V end was cut by 6 bases, the J end by 4 bases, with 16 bases between. The germline CDR1 and CDR2 sequences are SNHLY and FYNNEI. This CDR3 spans 14 amino acids. The CDR3 loop is CASRSGERVYEQYF. Here the CDR3 DNA reads TGTGCCAGCAGGTCGGGGGAGAGAGTTTACGAGCAGTACTTC.

The sample holds a few counts of this clonotype. J is TRBJ2-3 and V is TRBV7-3; TRBD2 aligns across 9 bases. The junction had 12 bases not matched to a gene; V was cut back by 4 bases and J by 4 bases. CDR1 and CDR2 from the germline V gene are SGHTA and FQGTGA. This CDR3 has 17 residues. The CDR3 loop reads CASSSKSYSGGPDTQYF. CDR3 DNA: TGTGCCAGCAGCTCCAAGTCCTACAGCGGGGGGCCAGATACGCAGTATTTT.

This clonotype was picked up a small number of times. The chain is built from TRBV6-5 and TRBJ2-1; maybe TRBD2 (6 bases). Germline V CDR1 and CDR2: MNHEY, SVGAGI. CDR3 size: 16 residues. The V gene lost 0 bases and the J gene lost 6 bases, with 15 bases spanning the gap. The CDR3: CASSYSPGDGGNEQFF. As DNA, the CDR3 is TGTGCCAGCAGTTACTCGCCCGGAGACGGGGGCAATGAGCAGTTCTTC.

This sequence joins TRBV5-1 and TRBJ2-5; weak D call: TRBD2 (6 bases). This CDR3 is built from 12 residues. The germline V gene encodes CDR1 SGHRS and CDR2 YFSETQ. The V end lost 8 bases, the J end lost 1 base, and 9 bases lay between the germline ends. The chain's CDR3 is CARVAAQETQYF. The CDR3 DNA reads as TGCGCCAGAGTAGCGGCCCAAGAGACCCAGTACTTC.

The chain joins TRBV2 to TRBJ2-7; D possibly corresponds to TRBD1 (7 bases). Germline V lookup: CDR1 SNHLY, CDR2 FYNNEI. The CDR3 spans 13 residues. V lost 6 bases to trimming and J lost 5 bases, with 14 bases between them. For the CDR3, the DNA is TGTGCCAGCAGCGCTGGCAGGGGGGACGAGCAGTACTTC. The encoded protein is CASSAGRGDEQYF.

The chain uses TRBV5-1 and TRBJ1-1; weak D call: TRBD1 (5 bases). The V and J ends lost 3 bases and 8 bases respectively, with 14 bases between them. In germline, CDR1 is SGHRS, CDR2 YFSETQ. The CDR3 contains 13 residues. CDR3 nucleotide sequence: TGCGCCAGCAGCTCTTACGGGACTTCGGAAGCTTTCTTT. Its protein is CASSSYGTSEAFF.

V usage is TRBV5-1 and J usage is TRBJ2-2; TRBD2 is a possible D gene (6 bases). The CDR3 loop spans 15 amino acids. CDR1 SGHRS and CDR2 YFSETQ come from the germline V gene. The ends were cut back, 0 bases at V and 5 bases at J, with 11 bases in the middle. The CDR3 loop reads CASSLVLAGTGELFF. The CDR3 DNA reads TGCGCCAGCAGCTTGGTACTAGCTGGAACCGGGGAGCTGTTTTTT.

CDR3 DNA sequence: TGTGCCAGTAGTATGGGGGTTAGGGACACTGAAGCTTTCTTT. Encoded protein: CASSMGVRDTEAFF. The chain joins TRBV19 to TRBJ1-1; D may be TRBD1 (5 bases). Deletions cut 3 bases from V and 3 bases from J, with 11 bases between. CDR3 size: 14 residues. Germline V gene lookup returns CDR1 LNHDA and CDR2 SQIVND (reference sequence).

The sample holds a few counts of this clonotype. The J gene is TRBJ2-7, the V gene TRBV12-3 or TRBV12-4, with D hard to call. Trimming took 4 bases from V and 1 from J, leaving 8 bases between them. This CDR3 comprises 13 residues. CDR3 DNA: TGTGCCAGCAGTTCTGACACGTCCTACGAGCAGTACTTC. Encoded protein: CASSSDTSYEQYF.

As regards this clonotype: A junction boundary mismatches the germline segment, possibly from a read error. V and J are TRBV19 and TRBJ1-4; 8 bases line up with TRBD1. This CDR3 spans 11 amino acids. The germline V gene encodes CDR1 LNHDA and CDR2 SQIVND (reference sequence). The DNA for the CDR3 is TGTGCCTCCAACGGCGGCCAGGGGGCCAATTTT. It yields the protein CASNGGQGANF.

This clonotype was counted between two and nine times. The chain combines TRBV19 with TRBJ1-5, with unresolved D. The V end was cut by 0 bases, the J end by 7 bases, with 13 bases between. Germline CDR1 reads LNHDA; CDR2 reads SQIVND (reference sequence). This CDR3 has 15 amino acids. The CDR3 DNA follows: TGTGCCAGTAGTATAGATTGGGCAGGCGGCCAGCCCCAGCATTTT. Protein product: CASSIDWAGGQPQHF.

The gene calls are TRBV20-1 and TRBJ2-1; 8 bases line up with TRBD2. This CDR3 comprises 16 residues. V lost 3 bases and J lost 4; bases outside the gene matches: 11. The germline V gene encodes CDR1 DFQATT and CDR2 SNEGSKA (reference sequence). Written as DNA, the CDR3 is TGCAGTGCTAGTGGTTTGACGCGGGGGGATTACAATGAGCAGTTCTTC. Translation gives CSASGLTRGDYNEQFF.

This clonotype was counted a few times. The chain is built from TRBV7-9 and TRBJ2-3, with 7 bases fitting TRBD2. The CDR3 runs to 16 residues. Germline CDR1 SEHNR, CDR2 FQNEAQ (reference sequence). The V and J ends lost 5 bases and 3 bases, in that order; junction bases with no gene match: 11. DNA for the CDR3: TGTGCCAGCAGCCCCCTGGGAGGGAGTCGGACAGATACGCAGTATTTT. Translation gives CASSPLGGSRTDTQYF.

The chain joins TRBV2 to TRBJ2-4, with D tentatively TRBD2 (6 bases). CDR3 length: 22 amino acids. Per the germline V gene, CDR1 is SNHLY and CDR2 is FYNNEI. V was shortened by 4 bases and J by 6 bases, with 37 bases between the two germline ends. The CDR3 region is CASSVLYRTSGLSKGQRNIQYF. Here the CDR3 DNA reads TGTGCCAGCAGTGTCCTCTATAGGACTTCGGGACTCTCAAAAGGCCAAAGAAACATTCAGTACTTC.

This clonotype was recorded a few times. The rearrangement uses TRBV28 and TRBJ2-7, with D uncertain. This CDR3 has 16 amino acids. Trimming cost V 6 bases and J 0 bases, with 18 bases left between them. Germline lookup yields CDR1 MDHEN and CDR2 SYDVKM. CDR3 nucleotides: TGTGCCAGCAGCCTCACCCCGGCGGATCCCTCCTACGAGCAGTACTTC. This gives the protein CASSLTPADPSYEQYF.

In DNA form, the CDR3 reads TGTGCCAACCGGGGACAGGGAGAAGGAGGCTACACCTTC. Its translation is CANRGQGEGGYTF. The chain couples TRBV10-3 to TRBJ1-2, with 9 bases lining up with TRBD1. With 10 bases clipped from V and 8 bases from J, the junction kept 11 bases outside the gene matches. The CDR3 runs to 13 residues. Germline V CDR1 and CDR2: ENHRY, SYGVKD.

The J gene is TRBJ2-7, the V gene TRBV2; perhaps TRBD1 as D (7 bases). The V gene's germline CDR1 is SNHLY and CDR2 FYNNEI. The CDR3 extends over 17 amino acids. V dropped 4 bases and J dropped 3 bases, with 22 bases sitting between them. CDR3 sequence reads: CASSGWGAGTERYEQYF. The DNA for the CDR3 is TGTGCCAGCAGTGGATGGGGGGCCGGGACAGAGCGCTACGAGCAGTACTTC.

The chain recombines TRBV9 with TRBJ2-2; D may match TRBD1 or TRBD2 (6 bases each). V was shortened by 4 bases and J by 5 bases, with 15 bases between the two germline ends. Germline V gives CDR1 SGDLS, CDR2 YYNGEE. The CDR3 totals 15 residues. As DNA, the CDR3 is TGTGCCAGCAGCCCAGTGGGGGGCCTGACCGGGGAGCTGTTTTTT. Amino acid sequence: CASSPVGGLTGELFF.

The V call is TRBV6-5, the J call TRBJ1-2, with a possible D match to TRBD1 (5 bases). This CDR3 is built from 12 residues. The germline CDR1 and CDR2 sequences are MNHEY and SVGAGI. The ends were cut back, 0 bases at V and 13 bases at J, with 12 bases in the middle. The CDR3 nucleotides read TGTGCCAGCAGTTACTCTGGGGGATCCGTCACCTTC. This encodes CASSYSGGSVTF.

The CDR3 DNA reads TGTGCCAGCAGTCTTGACAGGGTGAGCAATCAGCCCCAGCATTTT. This translates into CASSLDRVSNQPQHF. The rearrangement links TRBV28 to TRBJ1-5; 7 nucleotides match TRBD1. Trimming at V came to 5 bases and at J to 1 base, leaving 5 bases not matched to a gene. This CDR3 comprises 15 residues. Germline V gene sequence: CDR1 MDHEN, CDR2 SYDVKM.

This chain joins TRBV19 and TRBJ1-2, with D possibly being TRBD1 (5 bases). The V gene's germline CDR1 is LNHDA and CDR2 SQIVND (reference sequence). Trimming stripped 2 bases from V and 4 bases from J, with 11 bases between. The CDR3 spans 14 residues. The CDR3 DNA sequence: TGTGCCAGTAGTATAAGAGGGGTATCCTATGGCTACACCTTC. Translated: CASSIRGVSYGYTF. Based on the CDR3 plus reference TRBV19 and TRBJ1-2, the full variable domain is DGGITQSPKYLFRKEGQNVTLSCEQNLNHDAMYWYRQDPGQGLRLIYYSQIVNDFQKGDIAEGYSVSREKKESFPLTVTSAQKNPTAFYLCASSIRGVSYGYTFGSGTRLTVV.